Reported below is one T cell receptor beta chain. The target of this receptor is not known. The sample holds no much larger clone one base away, and base qualities are not on file. The record originates from a study of blood T cells in healthy people across ages (dated by TCRdb to the mid-2010s). In the study overall: In model experiments, template switching captured about one uniquely barcoded TCR beta cDNA molecule for every two T cells. The study measured age-related changes in TCR beta repertoire diversity using deep sequencing normalized with unique cDNA molecular identifiers. Four age groups were formed from the donors: young (average approximately 15 years), middle-aged (just under 40), aged (roughly 59) and long-lived (approximately 78). Using the same blood draw, the study looked at two additional independent replicas of 1 million unique cDNA reads for two donors, one aged 18 to 30 and the other aged 80 or older. General conclusions and limits of the study: Compared with the aged group, the long-lived group had more naive CD4+ T cells, fewer expanded clones and increased TCR diversity, a pattern suggesting age selection. The percentage of naive T cells measured by flow cytometry correlated strongly with observed TCR beta diversity. Because profiling used bulk unsorted PBMCs, naive and antigen-experienced compartments could not be compared conclusively. Donor CMV infection status was unknown, potentially confounding age-related changes in expanded clonotypes. Estimates of total diversity from one million sequenced T cells were regarded as lower bounds and underestimates. As age increased, observed TCR beta diversity per million T cells dropped in a roughly linear way, and a significant reduction was already evident by age about 40.

Donors were about 36 systemically healthy Caucasian individuals from Russia aged roughly 6 to 90 years. Roughly 9.5 milliliters of peripheral blood were drawn from each donor into EDTA-treated Vacutainer tubes. Ficoll-Paque density-gradient centrifugation was used to isolate PBMCs, with at least 7 million obtained per sample. Total RNA was extracted from PBMCs with Trizol reagent, with at least 6 micrograms obtained per sample. Naive CD45RAhigh/CD27high T cell percentages were measured by flow cytometry on a PBMC aliquot from every donor. As encoded in the germline V gene (reference sequence), CDR1 is DFQATT while CDR2 is SNEGSKA. The V end loses 1 base and the J end loses 3 bases, and a stretch of 13 bases separates them. The CDR3 spans 14 residues, from the cysteine through the phenylalanine. The only DNA kept is the CDR3, 42 bases in frame from the first base. The library relied on 5' RACE. Sequencing instrument: Illumina HiSeq 2500. A second PCR of roughly 6 to 11 cycles was run with a J-beta primer mix and a sample-barcoded 5' primer. A template-switch 5' adaptor carrying 12 random nucleotides introduced a unique molecular identifier onto each TCR beta cDNA molecule. Each sample yielded at least 3 million CDR3-containing paired-end reads. First-strand cDNA synthesis was performed from all RNA using the Mint cDNA synthesis kit, with priming by a TRBC-specific oligonucleotide. After uracil-DNA glycosylase treatment, a first 18-cycle PCR used universal primers M1SS and BC2_uni_R on all cDNA. The paper's data handling went like this. Normalization of each sample was performed by random selection of 1 million high-quality reads, each carrying a distinct molecular identifier. Instead of being binned into consensus sequences, reads that shared molecular identifiers were thrown out. MiTCR, with a Q25 quality threshold and the strictest error-elimination algorithm, was used for CDR3 identification, clonotype clustering and error correction. A nonparametric unseen species model using Euler transformation provided a lower-bound estimate of total TCR beta diversity. The public reads were run again by TCRdb, first through fastp at Q25 and then through MiXCR, and only productive beta chains were kept. A single entry per CDR3 protein holds the most common genes and DNA from its merged rows. The V and J calls here are based on TCRdb, not the publication. For this sample the table gives 450,000 to 650,000 distinct CDR3 sequences, of which around 24% were detected only once. Around 10% of the sample belongs to the ten largest clones.

The same data also contributed to another study, on T cells of mothers and their children. As that second paper reports: Nine systemically healthy Caucasian individuals served as donors, namely three mothers together with their six children. cDNA synthesis used all of the extracted RNA, with 1.5 ug of RNA in each 15 ul reaction. In the second PCR, sample barcodes and 2-4 random nucleotides were introduced via the M1S primer. Each mother yielded over 9 million TCR beta CDR3 reads and each child about 3 million reads. Thymic selection shapes the output of TCR recombination in a similar way in related and unrelated pairs, and inherited differences have a minor effect. Normalized repertoire overlap was always slightly but never significantly higher in related than unrelated mother-child pairs. Persistent microchimeric T cell clones were not detected, at a sensitivity of 95 to 100 clones per million clonotypes. To look for features that set related mother-child pairs apart from unrelated individuals, the researchers ran deep NGS to compare the TCR beta repertoires of mothers and children. Mothers averaged roughly 40 +/- 4 years of age and children averaged about 10 +/- 4 years. After adapter ligation with NEBNext reagents, the libraries were sequenced on Illumina HiSeq 2000 with 100+100 nt paired-end reads. To prevent cross-contamination, the mother and child libraries were prepared a month apart and were sequenced in separate runs. For each donor, somewhere between roughly 450,000 and 2,100,000 distinct TCR beta clonotypes were identified. Naive TCR beta clonotypes were estimated from low-frequency clonotypes matched to each donor's FACS-determined naive share, without sorting.

The chain employs TRBV20-1 and TRBJ2-7; the D gene is perhaps TRBD1, on 6 matching bases. Sequencing input: blood. This receptor was obtained from a boy younger than 18 in good health. The CDR3 amino acid sequence is: CSARASDRIYEQYF. The nucleotide sequence is given as TGCAGTGCTAGAGCCTCGGACAGAATCTACGAGCAGTACTTC.